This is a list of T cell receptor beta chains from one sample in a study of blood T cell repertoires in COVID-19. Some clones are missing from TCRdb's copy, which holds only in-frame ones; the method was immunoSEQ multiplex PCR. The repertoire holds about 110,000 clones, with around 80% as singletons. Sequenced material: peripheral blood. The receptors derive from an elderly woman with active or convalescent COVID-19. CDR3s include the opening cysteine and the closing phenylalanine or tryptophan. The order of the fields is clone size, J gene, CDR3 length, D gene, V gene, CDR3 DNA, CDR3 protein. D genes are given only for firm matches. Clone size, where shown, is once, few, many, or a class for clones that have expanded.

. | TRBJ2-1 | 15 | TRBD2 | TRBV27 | TGTGCCAGCAGTTTAAGTAGCGGGACTCTGAATGAGCAGTTCTTC | CASSLSSGTLNEQFF
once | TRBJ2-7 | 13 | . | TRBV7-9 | TGTGCCAGCAGCCACCACGGCTCCTACGAGCAGTACTTC | CASSHHGSYEQYF
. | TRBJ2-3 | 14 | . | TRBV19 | TGTGCCAGTAGACCGGGACACAGCACAGATACGCAGTATTTT | CASRPGHSTDTQYF
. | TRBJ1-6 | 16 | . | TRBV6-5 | TGTGCCAGCAGTTATGCCCCCGGACAGTATAATTCACCCCTCCACTTT | CASSYAPGQYNSPLHF
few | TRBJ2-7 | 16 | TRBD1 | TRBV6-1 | TGTGCCAGCAGTGACATAAGGACAGGGAGTAACCACGAGCAGTACTTC | CASSDIRTGSNHEQYF
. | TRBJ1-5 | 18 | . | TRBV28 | TGTGCCAGCAGTTTAAGGTTCTCGACAGAGATTTCCAATCAGCCCCAGCATTTT | CASSLRFSTEISNQPQHF
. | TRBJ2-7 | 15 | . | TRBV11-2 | TGTGCCAGCAGCCTTACGGGTCTGTCCCCCTACGAGCAGTACTTC | CASSLTGLSPYEQYF
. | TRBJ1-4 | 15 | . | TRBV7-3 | TGTGCCAGCAGCTTAAGCGGGACCCCGGGGGAAAAACTGTTTTTT | CASSLSGTPGEKLFF
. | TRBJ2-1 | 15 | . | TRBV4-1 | TGCGCCAGCAGCCAACGGAGGGGCTCCTACAATGAGCAGTTCTTC | CASSQRRGSYNEQFF
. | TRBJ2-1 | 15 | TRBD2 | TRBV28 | TGTGCCAGCACCTTAAGGGGACTAGCGGGAGGGTTGCAGTTCTTC | CASTLRGLAGGLQFF
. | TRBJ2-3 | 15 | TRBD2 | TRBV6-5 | TGTGCCAGCGCGGCCTCTAGCGGGAGCACAGATACGCAGTATTTT | CASAASSGSTDTQYF
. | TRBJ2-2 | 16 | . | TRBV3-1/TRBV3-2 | TGTGCCAGCAGCCACCTACTACAGGGGAACACCGGGGAGCTGTTTTTT | CASSHLLQGNTGELFF
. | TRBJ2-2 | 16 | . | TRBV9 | TGTGCCAGCAGTCGTAGCCGACTAGCGAACACCGGGGAGCTGTTTTTT | CASSRSRLANTGELFF
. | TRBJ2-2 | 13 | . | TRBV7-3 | TGTGCCAGCAGCTCAAGGGGCACCGGGGAGCTGTTTTTT | CASSSRGTGELFF
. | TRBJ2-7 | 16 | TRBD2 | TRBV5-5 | TGTGCCGGGGCCGTCCGGGCGGGAGGTCTCTCCTACGAGCAGTACTTC | CAGAVRAGGLSYEQYF
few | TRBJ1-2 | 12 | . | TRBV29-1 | TGCAGCGTTGTGCGGGGACCGAGCGGCTACACCTTC | CSVVRGPSGYTF
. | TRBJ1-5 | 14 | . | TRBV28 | TGTGCCAGCAGTTTATCAGGGGGCAATCAGCCCCAGCATTTT | CASSLSGGNQPQHF
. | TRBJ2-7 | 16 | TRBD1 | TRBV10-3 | TGTGCCATCAGTGAGTCCCGGGGACAGCTAGGCTACGAGCAGTACTTC | CAISESRGQLGYEQYF
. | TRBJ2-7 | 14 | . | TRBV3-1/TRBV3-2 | TGTGCCAGCAGCCAAAAGACAGGCCGCTACGAGCAGTACTTC | CASSQKTGRYEQYF
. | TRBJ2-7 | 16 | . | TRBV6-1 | TGTGCCAGCAGTGAAGCGCTAAGTCAGGGATACTACGAGCAGTACTTC | CASSEALSQGYYEQYF
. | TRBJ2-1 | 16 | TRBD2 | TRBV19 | TGTGCCAGTAGTACCTACAGCGGGGTCCCCTACAATGAGCAGTTCTTC | CASSTYSGVPYNEQFF
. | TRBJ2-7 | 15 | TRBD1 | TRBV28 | TGTGCCAGCAGTGGATTTGTTACAGGGGTCTACGAGCAGTACTTC | CASSGFVTGVYEQYF
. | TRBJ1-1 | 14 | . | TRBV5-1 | TGCGCCAGCAGCCCTGGGAGTGCGAACACTGAAGCTTTCTTT | CASSPGSANTEAFF
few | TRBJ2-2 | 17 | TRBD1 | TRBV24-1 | TGTGCCACCAGTGATTTGGGGGGACAGGGGGACACCGGGGAGCTGTTTTTT | CATSDLGGQGDTGELFF
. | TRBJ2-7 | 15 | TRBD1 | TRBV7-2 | TGTGCCAGCAGCTTACCAGGGACAGGGAGATACGAGCAGTACTTC | CASSLPGTGRYEQYF
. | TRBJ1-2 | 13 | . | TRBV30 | TGTGCCTGTCGTGATGGACAGCTCTATGGCTACACCTTC | CACRDGQLYGYTF
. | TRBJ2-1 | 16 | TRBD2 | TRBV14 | TGTGCCAGCAGCCCAATAGCGGGGGCCGGACTTAATGAGCAGTTCTTC | CASSPIAGAGLNEQFF
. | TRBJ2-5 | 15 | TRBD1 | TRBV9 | TGTGCCAGCAGCTCCAACCGGGGACAGGGTGAGACCCAGTACTTC | CASSSNRGQGETQYF
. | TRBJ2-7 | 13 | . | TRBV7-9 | TGTGCCAGCAGCCCAATTCGGAGAGGCGAGCAGTACTTC | CASSPIRRGEQYF
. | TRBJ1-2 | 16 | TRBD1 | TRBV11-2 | TGTGCCAGCAGCTTAGGGGGACAGGGTGCAAACTATGGCTACACCTTC | CASSLGGQGANYGYTF
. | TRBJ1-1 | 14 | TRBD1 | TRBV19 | TGTGCCAGTAGCCCACAGGGGTGGGGCACTGAAGCTTTCTTT | CASSPQGWGTEAFF
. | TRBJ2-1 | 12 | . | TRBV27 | TGTGCCAGCAGTTTTGTTAGAAATGAGCAGTTCTTC | CASSFVRNEQFF
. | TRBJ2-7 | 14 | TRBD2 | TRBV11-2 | TGTGCCAGCAGCTCCCGGACTAGCGGGTACGAGCAGTACTTC | CASSSRTSGYEQYF
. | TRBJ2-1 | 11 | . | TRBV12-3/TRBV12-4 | TGTGCCAGCAGTTTTAGGAGACCTCAGTTCTTC | CASSFRRPQFF
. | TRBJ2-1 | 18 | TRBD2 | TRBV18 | TGTGCCAGCTCACCACCCAACTCGGGCGGGAGCTCCTACAATGAGCAGTTCTTC | CASSPPNSGGSSYNEQFF
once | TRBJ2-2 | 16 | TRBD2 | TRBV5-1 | TGCGCCAGCAGCTCCGGACTAGCGCAGGACACCGGGGAGCTGTTTTTT | CASSSGLAQDTGELFF
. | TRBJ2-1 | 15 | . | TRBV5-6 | TGTGCCAGCAGCCTCTCGTCCACATTTAACAATGAGCAGTTCTTC | CASSLSSTFNNEQFF
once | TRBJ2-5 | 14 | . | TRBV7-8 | TGTGCCAGCAGCTTAGCAACTAGAGGAGAGACCCAGTACTTC | CASSLATRGETQYF
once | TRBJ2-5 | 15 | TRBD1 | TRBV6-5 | TGTGCCAGCACTCGCACAGGGGCGTGGGGTGAAACCCAGTACTTC | CASTRTGAWGETQYF
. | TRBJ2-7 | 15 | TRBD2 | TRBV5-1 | TGCGCCAGCAGCTCCGGGACTAGCGGGTTCTACGAGCAGTACTTC | CASSSGTSGFYEQYF
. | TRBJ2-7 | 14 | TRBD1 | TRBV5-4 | TGTGCCAGCAGCTTGGCCGACAGGGGGGCCGAGCAGTACTTC | CASSLADRGAEQYF
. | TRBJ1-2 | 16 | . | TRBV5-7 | TGTGCCAGCAGCTGCCTAAGCGGGGGCGCCCCGGGGGGCTACACCTTC | CASSCLSGGAPGGYTF
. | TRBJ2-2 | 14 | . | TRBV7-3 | TGTGCCAGCAGCTTAACGCGGGGTACCGGGGAGCTGTTTTTT | CASSLTRGTGELFF
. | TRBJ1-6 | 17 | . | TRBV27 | TGTGCCAGCAGTACGGGATGGGGGGGTCCAGATAATTCACCCCTCCACTTT | CASSTGWGGPDNSPLHF
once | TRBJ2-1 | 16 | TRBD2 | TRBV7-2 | TGTGCCAGCAGTTTACTAGCGGGAGGAGCCTACAATGAGCAGTTCTTC | CASSLLAGGAYNEQFF
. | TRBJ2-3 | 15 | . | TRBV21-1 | TGTGCCAGCAGCAATACTAGCGGTAGCACAGATACGCAGTATTTT | CASSNTSGSTDTQYF
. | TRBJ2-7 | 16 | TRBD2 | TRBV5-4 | TGTGCCAGCAGCTTGCCTGGGACTAGCGGAGGATACGAGCAGTACTTC | CASSLPGTSGGYEQYF
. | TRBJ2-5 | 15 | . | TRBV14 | TGTGCCAGCAGCCAAGATTTTTTTCCGGGGGAGACCCAGTACTTC | CASSQDFFPGETQYF
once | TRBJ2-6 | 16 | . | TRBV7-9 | TGTGCCAGCAGCGGAAACAGGGTGTCTGGGGCCAACGTCCTGACTTTC | CASSGNRVSGANVLTF
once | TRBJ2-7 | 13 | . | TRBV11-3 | TGTGCCAGCAGCTTATCGGGCTCCTACGAGCAGTACTTC | CASSLSGSYEQYF
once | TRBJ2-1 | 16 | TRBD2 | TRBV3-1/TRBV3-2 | TGTGCCAGCAGCCAAGTGGCGGCTAGCGGGACGAATGAGCAGTTCTTC | CASSQVAASGTNEQFF
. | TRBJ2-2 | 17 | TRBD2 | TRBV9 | TGTGCCAGCAGCACAAAGCGGGAGAAACCGAACACCGGGGAGCTGTTTTTT | CASSTKREKPNTGELFF
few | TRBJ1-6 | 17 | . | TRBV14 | TGTGCCAGCAGCCAAGATAACCCCACTATTCGTAATTCACCCCTCCACTTT | CASSQDNPTIRNSPLHF
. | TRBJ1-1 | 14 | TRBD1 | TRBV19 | TGTGCCAGTAGTGAAAGACAGGGATGGACTGAAGCTTTCTTT | CASSERQGWTEAFF
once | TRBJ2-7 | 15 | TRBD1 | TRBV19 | TGTGCCAGTAGTACCAGGACAGGGCCGTCCTACGAGCAGTACTTC | CASSTRTGPSYEQYF
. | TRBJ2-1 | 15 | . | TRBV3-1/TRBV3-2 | TGTGCCAGCAGCCAAGGAGGAACGGAGGCGGCGGCGCAGTTCTTC | CASSQGGTEAAAQFF
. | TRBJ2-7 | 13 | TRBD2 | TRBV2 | TGTGCCAGCAGGGCTAGCGGTACCTACGAGCAGTACTTC | CASRASGTYEQYF
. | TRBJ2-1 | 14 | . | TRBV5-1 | TGCGCCAGCAAACGGGGGGCTTCATACAATGAGCAGTTCTTC | CASKRGASYNEQFF